This T cell receptor (beta chain) was sequenced in a study of T-cell reconstitution after alpha-beta-depleted transplantation in children. Regarding the study as a whole: Reports say that about two months after transplant, the alpha-beta T cells came out of several hundred graft clones that had expanded. T-cell counts and diversity at one year following transplant were attributed mainly to newly produced T cells. There were some patients whose high TCRbeta diversity at day 60 came from surviving recipient T cells and thymic progenitors.

TCRbeta library construction was performed incorporating unique molecular identifiers. Via MiXCR, TCRdb re-called the PCR reads, giving one row per CDR3 protein. Of 330,000 or so distinct CDR3 sequences in the sample, 6% to 10% were seen once. This clonotype appeared many times. Antigen: not known. The input for sequencing was peripheral blood, taken 360 days after TCRalphabeta/CD19-depleted stem cell transplant. The clonotype comes from a female patient between 2 and 15 years old who had a stem cell transplant for Fanconi anemia, so the T cells may come from the graft donor.

Here the CDR3 DNA reads TGCAGTGCTAAGGCCGGGACACTCAACTACGAGCAGTACTTC. Translated: CSAKAGTLNYEQYF. V gene TRBV20-1 combines with J gene TRBJ2-7, with D possibly being TRBD1 (6 bases). Germline V CDR1 and CDR2: DFQATT, SNEGSKA (reference sequence). V was shortened by 4 bases and J by 3 bases, with 16 bases between the two germline ends. This CDR3 spans 14 amino acids.